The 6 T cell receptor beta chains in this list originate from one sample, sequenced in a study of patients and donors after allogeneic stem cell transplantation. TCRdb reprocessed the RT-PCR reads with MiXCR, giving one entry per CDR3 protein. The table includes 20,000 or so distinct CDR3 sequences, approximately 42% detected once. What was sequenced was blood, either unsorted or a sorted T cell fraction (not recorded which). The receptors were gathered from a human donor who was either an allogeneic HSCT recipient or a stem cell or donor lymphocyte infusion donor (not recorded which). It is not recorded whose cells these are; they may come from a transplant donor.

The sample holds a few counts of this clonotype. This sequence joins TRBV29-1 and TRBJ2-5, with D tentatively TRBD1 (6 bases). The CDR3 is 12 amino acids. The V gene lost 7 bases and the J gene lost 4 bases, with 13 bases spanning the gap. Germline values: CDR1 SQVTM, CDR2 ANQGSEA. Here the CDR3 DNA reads TGCAGCGGGCTTAAGGGGGTAGAGACCCAGTACTTC. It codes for CSGLKGVETQYF.

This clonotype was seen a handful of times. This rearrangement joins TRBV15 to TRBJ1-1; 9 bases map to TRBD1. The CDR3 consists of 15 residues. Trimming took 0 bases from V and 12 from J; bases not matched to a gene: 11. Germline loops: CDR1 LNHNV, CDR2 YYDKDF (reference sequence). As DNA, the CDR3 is TGTGCCACCAGCAGAGATCGAAGAGGGACAGGGCGAACTTTCTTT. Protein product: CATSRDRRGTGRTFF.

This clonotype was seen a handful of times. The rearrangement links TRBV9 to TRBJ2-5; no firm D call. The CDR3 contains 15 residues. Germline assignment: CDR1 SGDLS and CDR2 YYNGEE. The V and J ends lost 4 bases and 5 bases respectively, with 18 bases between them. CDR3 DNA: TGTGCCAGCAGCTCCCGTTTAAGACCCGGGGAGACCCAGTACTTC. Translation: CASSSRLRPGETQYF.

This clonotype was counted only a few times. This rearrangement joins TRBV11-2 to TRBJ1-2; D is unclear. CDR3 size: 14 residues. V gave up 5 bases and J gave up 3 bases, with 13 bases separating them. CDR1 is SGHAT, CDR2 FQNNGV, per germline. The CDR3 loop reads CASSIRRTDYGYTF. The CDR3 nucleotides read TGTGCCAGCAGCATAAGAAGGACGGACTATGGCTACACCTTC.

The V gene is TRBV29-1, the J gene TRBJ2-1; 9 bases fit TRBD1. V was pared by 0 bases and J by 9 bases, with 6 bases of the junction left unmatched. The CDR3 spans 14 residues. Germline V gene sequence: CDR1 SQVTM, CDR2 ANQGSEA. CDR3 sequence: CSVEEYRGPREQFF. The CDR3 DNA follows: TGCAGCGTTGAAGAATACAGGGGGCCTCGTGAGCAGTTCTTC.

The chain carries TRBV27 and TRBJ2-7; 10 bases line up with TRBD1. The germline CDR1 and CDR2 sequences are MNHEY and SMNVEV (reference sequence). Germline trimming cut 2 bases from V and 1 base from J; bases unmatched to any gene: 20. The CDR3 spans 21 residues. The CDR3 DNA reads TGTGCCAGCAGTTTAACCGGGACAGGGGTTGGAGTCGGTCGGTTTTCCTACGAGCAGTACTTC. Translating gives CASSLTGTGVGVGRFSYEQYF.